This paragraph covers one T cell receptor beta chain sequence. What it recognizes is unknown. These data belong to a study of shared clonotypes between healthy human individuals. Naive CD45RA+ and memory CD45RA-negative subsets were split from CD4+ cells. Replicate PCRs from sorted subsets contained around 200 ng DNA, which is 29,000 or so T cell genomes. Method: immunoSEQ multiplex PCR; TCRdb's copy keeps in-frame clones and lacks some. The sample carries roughly 1,000,000 clones, roughly 74% recorded once. Overall study findings and caveats: Relative to memory subsets, naive subsets generally showed larger estimated richness. Sampling included only blood; tissue repertoires likely differ.

The CDR3 contains 12 residues. The ends were cut back, 11 bases at V and 2 bases at J, with 12 bases in the middle. The germline CDR1 and CDR2 sequences are LNHDA and SQIVND (reference sequence). The TCR was taken from a man aged 18 to 30 in good health. Some clones in this sample may be carry-over from other donors' samples. V usage is TRBV19 and J usage is TRBJ1-2; D is perhaps TRBD1 (6 bases). What was sequenced was memory CD4+ T cells from PBMCs. Subset here: CD45RA-negative fraction. The CDR3 nucleotides read TGTGCCGGCCGCAGGGGAAACTATGGCTACACCTTC. It specifies CAGRRGNYGYTF.